The TCR beta chain under discussion was sequenced for a study of shared clonotypes between healthy human individuals (TCRdb year 2020). General notes on the study: The cohort comprised a couple of women and a few men aged 18 to 49 years. Per donor, three plates each were used for CD4 naive and CD4 memory, two for CD8 naive, and one for CD8 memory. To estimate repertoire size and how much clonotype sharing occurs between individuals, the study deeply sequenced the blood TCR repertoires of several healthy adults. To increase sequencing depth and limit assay-specific biases, different laboratories used diverse techniques to prepare libraries and sequence TCR repertoires. Each donor's leukapheresis produced roughly between roughly 0.9 and 9 billion PBMCs. What the work shows at the level of the full study, not this receptor alone: Compared with non-shared clonotypes, clonotypes shared by all four sorted-subset donors had higher generation probabilities. Pairwise subsampling led to the expectation that sequencing depth would affect the degree of clonotype sharing among donors. Sampling was limited to blood, and TCR repertoires in tissue likely differ from TCR repertoires in blood. Because the study included a small number of donors, the genetic and exposure-history diversity represented was limited. Larger estimated clonotype richness was generally found for naive subsets than for memory subsets. Even with the large sequencing depth, rarefaction of the sorted-subset datasets indicated that sequencing was incomplete. Across four donors, roughly 5.4% of naive CD4, approximately 3.6% of naive CD8, 2.3% of memory CD4, and under 0.45% of memory CD8 clonotypes were shared.

To note about this clone: Its antigen is unknown. No base quality information exists; no much larger clone differs at one position.

Using the deep immunoSEQ assay, multiplex PCR amplified TCR CDR3 regions from genomic DNA. Genomic DNA extracted from each cell subset was distributed evenly over all wells of several immunoSEQ 96-well plates, and each plate served as one replicate. For sorted subsets, 150 to 250 ng genomic DNA, equal to 30,000 to 35,000 T cell genomes, was loaded into each replicate PCR. Purified libraries were measured with a Qubit 3.0 fluorometer, size-checked on a Bioanalyzer 2100, and measured again with the KAPA Library Quantification kit. Every immunoSEQ 96-well plate was sequenced on a dedicated single-read 150-cycle Illumina NextSeq 550 flow cell. As for how the authors treated the data: Because the immunoSEQ output held only junctional sequences and lacked quality scores, the filtering could not match the filtering applied to full-length reads. Sequences were annotated with PyIR, a Python wrapper for IgBLAST v1.9, and V/J genes and CDR3 were assigned using IMGT germline references. Reads were filtered out if the reads had weak V/J assignments (E-value above 1e-6), no CDR3, stop codons, out-of-frame junctions, or ambiguous translated residues. A V3J clonotype was defined by an identical inferred V gene, J gene, and CDR3 amino acid sequence. Percentage overlap between repertoires was computed as shared unique clonotypes divided by the size of the smaller repertoire. Richness of each repertoire was evaluated using RTK rarefaction, the Chao1 estimator, and Recon v2.1 estimates of unobserved clonotypes. OLGA was used to compute generation probabilities for all TCRbeta clonotypes that the gDNA method yielded from a few donors. TCRdb provides this immuneACCESS table in a form limited to in-frame rearrangements. Some clones are lacking; in checked studies, under half of them reflect an unresolved V gene, and why the rest are absent is not known. The D gene and trimming were derived from the DNA, and the V and J assignments and clone size from that table. A total of roughly 2,000,000 clones appear in this sample, about 95% of them only once. Of the sample, more than 0.95% falls within the top ten clones.

CD8 naive samples were obtained by positive selection for CCR7 among CD45RO-negative cells, yielding a CD45RA+CCR7+ population from which TemRA cells were excluded. Donors were healthy HIV-negative adults with no recently reported acute infections or vaccinations. All donors were Caucasian adults living in Nashville, Tennessee, USA. Blood was obtained by leukapheresis, after which PBMCs were separated by Ficoll-Histopaque density gradient centrifugation and cryopreserved in liquid nitrogen vapor phase. Purity and quantity of every magnetically sorted T cell population were checked by analytical flow cytometry. From each sorted fraction, genomic DNA was isolated and quantified by UV absorbance on a Nanodrop 2000c. The TCR was taken from a young man in good health. Source material: naive CD8+ T cells sorted from blood. The cell subset or site label corresponds to: CD45RA+CCR7+.

The DNA sequence is as follows: TGTGCCAGCAGCACCCCCGGGACAGAAGAGACCCAGTACTTC. It codes for CASSTPGTEETQYF. The chain employs TRBV7-9 and TRBJ2-5; the junction holds 7 bases that match TRBD1. From a lookup of the germline V gene (reference sequence), CDR1 and CDR2 are SEHNR and FQNEAQ. Clipping removes 5 bases from V and 3 bases from J, with 6 as the unmatched junction base count. The CDR3, from cysteine to phenylalanine, totals 14 residues. Only CDR3 DNA remains: 42 bases, in frame from the first base.